A single sample gave rise to the 27 T cell receptor beta chains below, sequenced in a study of shared clonotypes between healthy human individuals. Repertoires were generated with immunoSEQ multiplex PCR, while TCRdb's copy carries only in-frame clones and drops some. The table has roughly 2.6 million clones, more than 90% seen once; the top ten hold over 0.12%. The material sequenced was naive CD4+ T cells sorted from blood. The subset denotes: CD45RA+ positively selected. These receptors all come from a young man in good health.

The genes are TRBV5-1 and TRBJ2-7; 10 bases agree with TRBD1. V lost 4 bases, J lost 7 bases, and 14 bases stayed unmatched. The CDR3 sequence is 16 residues long. Germline V gene sequence: CDR1 SGHRS, CDR2 YFSETQ. The CDR3 loop reads CASSSEPTGGLEEQYF. The DNA for the CDR3 is TGCGCCAGCAGCAGCGAACCGACAGGGGGCTTAGAGGAGCAGTACTTC.

The V and J genes are TRBV7-8 and TRBJ2-2; the D is unclear. Germline V gives CDR1 SGHVS, CDR2 FQNEAQ. The CDR3 has 12 amino acids. V was pared by 6 bases and J by 9 bases, with 11 bases between. The CDR3 coding sequence is TGTGCCAGCAGTCACGCCCTCCGGGAGCTGTTTTTT. Translation gives CASSHALRELFF.

The gene calls are TRBV19 and TRBJ1-5, with TRBD1 as a possible D gene (5 bases). Germline V gives CDR1 LNHDA, CDR2 SQIVND (reference sequence). With 6 bases removed from V and 3 bases from J, the gap between germline ends came to 18 bases. This CDR3 has 16 residues. The CDR3 here is CASSHIIQGNNQPQHF. The DNA of the CDR3 is TGTGCCAGTAGCCACATTATCCAGGGCAACAATCAGCCCCAGCATTTT.

This chain uses TRBV9 with TRBJ1-5; possibly TRBD1 for D (5 bases). This CDR3 is built from 14 residues. V dropped 2 bases and J dropped 9 bases, with 15 bases sitting between them. Per the germline V gene, CDR1 is SGDLS and CDR2 is YYNGEE. In DNA form, the CDR3 reads TGTGCCAGCAGCGTCGACAGTTCCACGGGGCCCCAGCATTTT. It codes for CASSVDSSTGPQHF.

This chain joins TRBV6-6 and TRBJ1-1, with D tentatively TRBD1 (6 bases). Germline V gene lookup returns CDR1 MNHNY and CDR2 SVGAGI (reference sequence). CDR3 length: 16 residues. With 4 bases removed from V and 0 bases from J, the gap between germline ends came to 15 bases. CDR3 region: CASSSSGGQLNTEAFF. The CDR3 DNA reads TGTGCCAGCAGTTCCTCTGGGGGCCAGCTGAACACTGAAGCTTTCTTT.

The chain combines TRBV18 with TRBJ2-5; D ambiguous. Germline V gene lookup returns CDR1 KGHSH and CDR2 LQKENI. This CDR3 comprises 12 residues. Trimming removed 2 bases at V and 3 bases at J, with 4 bases between. In DNA, the CDR3 is TGTGCCAGCTCACCATATAAAGAGACCCAGTACTTC. Encoded protein: CASSPYKETQYF.

V gene TRBV28 combines with J gene TRBJ1-5; 8 bases fit TRBD1. Germline values: CDR1 MDHEN, CDR2 SYDVKM. V gave up 5 bases and J gave up 2 bases; unmatched junction bases: 2. The CDR3 consists of 14 residues. The DNA for the CDR3 is TGTGCCAGCAGTCAGGGACAGGGCAATCAGCCCCAGCATTTT. Protein sequence: CASSQGQGNQPQHF.

V usage is TRBV7-9 and J usage is TRBJ2-1, with 10 bases lining up with TRBD1. CDR3 length: 15 residues. CDR1 is SEHNR and CDR2 is FQNEAQ in the germline V gene (reference sequence). Trimming at V came to 8 bases and at J to 2 bases, leaving 6 bases not matched to a gene. The CDR3 bases are TGTGCCAGCGGGGCTGGGACAGGGGCCTACAATGAGCAGTTCTTC. The encoded protein is CASGAGTGAYNEQFF.

The rearrangement links TRBV6-1 to TRBJ1-2; 10 bases are shared with TRBD1. The CDR3 sequence is 18 residues long. CDR1 is MNHNS, CDR2 SASEGT, per germline. With V trimmed by 2 bases and J by 2 bases, 11 bases remained unmatched. The CDR3 sequence: CASSERTGTGEANYGYTF. CDR3 DNA: TGTGCCAGCAGTGAACGTACCGGGACAGGGGAGGCCAACTATGGCTACACCTTC.

V is TRBV19 and J is TRBJ2-1, with 13 nucleotides matching TRBD2. Germline V CDR1 and CDR2: LNHDA, SQIVND (reference sequence). CDR3 length: 18 residues. With 1 base clipped from V and 5 bases from J, the junction kept 8 bases outside the gene matches. CDR3 sequence reads: CASSIGRGLAGANNEQFF. The CDR3 DNA sequence: TGTGCCAGTAGTATAGGGAGAGGACTAGCGGGAGCGAACAATGAGCAGTTCTTC.

This chain joins TRBV5-4 and TRBJ2-7; possible D gene TRBD2, 5 bases. V dropped 1 base and J dropped 6 bases, with 20 bases sitting between them. This CDR3 spans 16 amino acids. The V gene's germline CDR1 is SGHNT and CDR2 YYREEE (reference sequence). The CDR3 coding sequence is TGTGCCAGCAGCTTGTACCCAGCGGTAGTTTTACGCGAGCAGTACTTC. Translating gives CASSLYPAVVLREQYF.

This clone appeared a few times. The chain links TRBV18 to TRBJ1-1; the match to TRBD1 covers 8 bases. There are 17 residues in the CDR3. Germline V CDR1 and CDR2: KGHSH, LQKENI. V gave up 4 bases and J gave up 1 base; unmatched junction bases: 11. Here the CDR3 DNA reads TGTGCCAGCTCACTTTACATGGGACAGGCAGAGAACACTGAAGCTTTCTTT. This sequence encodes CASSLYMGQAENTEAFF.

V is TRBV4-1 and J is TRBJ1-6; TRBD1 is a possible D gene (6 bases). Trimming took off 6 bases at V and 3 bases at J, with 6 bases between the two ends. CDR3 length equals 13 residues. Looked up from germline, CDR1 is MGHRA and CDR2 is YSYEKL. CDR3 DNA sequence: TGCGCCAGCAGGGACAGCTATAATTCACCCCTCCACTTT. Amino acid sequence: CASRDSYNSPLHF.

V usage is TRBV10-3 and J usage is TRBJ1-5; TRBD1 is a possible D gene (5 bases). Trimming removed 6 bases at V and 5 bases at J, with 8 bases between. CDR1 ENHRY and CDR2 SYGVKD come from the germline V gene. The CDR3 runs to 12 residues. CDR3 sequence: CAIRGVDQPQHF. CDR3 DNA sequence: TGTGCCATCAGGGGGGTTGATCAGCCCCAGCATTTT.

This chain uses TRBV20-1 with TRBJ2-5; D uncertain. Trimming shortened V by 5 bases and J by 2 bases, and 6 bases separated the two germline ends. There are 11 residues in the CDR3. Germline V CDR1 and CDR2: DFQATT, SNEGSKA (reference sequence). The DNA of the CDR3 is TGCAGTGCTGAATTTCAAGAGACCCAGTACTTC. Protein: CSAEFQETQYF.

The J gene is TRBJ1-6, the V gene TRBV4-1; 8 positions match TRBD1. After removal of 4 bases from V and 10 bases from J, the junction contained 12 bases not matched to a gene. Germline V gene lookup returns CDR1 MGHRA and CDR2 YSYEKL. The CDR3 is made up of 16 amino acids. DNA for the CDR3: TGCGCCAGCAGCCGCGGCGGACAGGGTAAGGAGTCACCCCTCCACTTT. It translates to CASSRGGQGKESPLHF.

CDR3 region: CASSPMGPSYGYTF. The CDR3 DNA reads as TGTGCCAGCAGCCCGATGGGGCCGAGCTATGGCTACACCTTC. The chain carries TRBV7-8 and TRBJ1-2, with a tentative D call TRBD1 (5 bases). This CDR3 is 14 amino acids long. V lost 5 bases to trimming and J lost 4 bases, with 14 bases between them. Germline V CDR1 and CDR2: SGHVS, FQNEAQ.

CDR3 DNA: TGCGCCAGCAGCTTCGACGGGAGGGGGTACGAGCAGTACTTC. Its translation is CASSFDGRGYEQYF. The chain links TRBV5-1 to TRBJ2-7; 8 nucleotides align to TRBD2. J gave up 4 bases and V 2 bases, and 5 bases lay outside the gene matches. The CDR3 sequence is 14 residues long. The germline V gene has CDR1 SGHRS and CDR2 YFSETQ.

The chain links TRBV6-1 to TRBJ1-1; a weak D match, TRBD1 (6 bases). In germline, CDR1 is MNHNS, CDR2 SASEGT. Trimming stripped 3 bases from V and 10 bases from J, with 15 bases between. This CDR3 spans 13 amino acids. Here the CDR3 DNA reads TGTGCCAGCAGTGAGCCAGGGGCGCTTCCAGCTTTCTTT. It yields the protein CASSEPGALPAFF.

The chain combines TRBV10-3 with TRBJ2-7, with D possibly TRBD2 on 5 matching bases. Trimming took 10 bases from V and 4 from J, leaving 26 bases between them. This CDR3 is 16 amino acids long. The germline CDR1 and CDR2 sequences are ENHRY and SYGVKD. The CDR3 region is CATIPSIVGSGYEQYF. Written as DNA, the CDR3 is TGTGCCACGATCCCGTCCATCGTTGGGAGCGGATACGAGCAGTACTTC.

The chain joins TRBV6-4 to TRBJ1-2; 7 nucleotides line up with TRBD1. The germline CDR1 and CDR2 sequences are MRHNA and SNTAGT. CDR3 length: 16 amino acids. Trimming removed 2 bases from V and 5 bases from J; junction bases left unmatched: 11. For the CDR3, the DNA is TGTGCCAGCAGTGACCCCCGGGAGGGGGCGCAGTATGGCTACACCTTC. Its translation: CASSDPREGAQYGYTF.

This sequence joins TRBV18 and TRBJ1-6; tentatively, D is TRBD1 (5 bases). The germline V gene encodes CDR1 KGHSH and CDR2 LQKENI. This CDR3 comprises 14 residues. Trimming removed 2 bases at V and 8 bases at J, with 10 bases between. The CDR3 sequence is CASSPRDLYSPLHF. For the CDR3, the DNA is TGTGCCAGCTCACCAAGGGACTTGTATTCACCCCTCCACTTT. Supplemented by reference TRBV18 and TRBJ1-6, the full variable domain reads NAGVMQNPRHLVRRRGQEARLRCSPMKGHSHVYWYRQLPEEGLKFMVYLQKENIIDESGMPKERFSAEFPKEGPSILRIQQVVRGDSAAYFCASSPRDLYSPLHFGNGTRLTVT.

This chain uses TRBV6-5 with TRBJ1-5, with D hard to call. Per the germline V gene, CDR1 is MNHEY and CDR2 is SVGAGI. This CDR3 comprises 15 residues. The germline V and J ends were trimmed by 5 bases and 3 bases, with 14 bases remaining between them. Here the CDR3 reads CASSQLWSDNQPQHF. The DNA of the CDR3 is TGTGCCAGCAGTCAACTATGGTCCGACAATCAGCCCCAGCATTTT.

This clone was seen a single time. The chain combines TRBV11-2 with TRBJ2-6, with D possibly matching TRBD2 (6 bases). V lost 2 bases and J lost 0, with 11 bases in between. The CDR3 covers 17 residues. Per the germline V gene, CDR1 is SGHAT and CDR2 is FQNNGV. Here the CDR3 DNA reads TGTGCCAGCAGCTTAATCGGGGGAAGCTCTGGGGCCAACGTCCTGACTTTC. It is translated as CASSLIGGSSGANVLTF.

J is TRBJ2-6 and V is TRBV6-6, with TRBD2 matching 8 bases. The V gene end was trimmed by 8 bases and the J gene end by 4 bases; junction bases not matched to a gene: 7. Germline-derived CDR1 and CDR2 are MNHNY and SVGAGI (reference sequence). The CDR3 runs 15 residues. CDR3 in amino acids: CASHGGAQGANVLTF. The CDR3 nucleotides read TGTGCCAGCCACGGGGGGGCGCAAGGGGCCAACGTCCTGACTTTC.

The chain is built from TRBV2 and TRBJ1-5; 10 bases map to TRBD1. After removal of 5 bases from V and 0 bases from J, the junction contained 10 bases not matched to a gene. CDR3 length: 18 residues. The germline CDR1 and CDR2 sequences are SNHLY and FYNNEI. The CDR3 spells CASSTPGQGFDSNQPQHF. As DNA, the CDR3 is TGTGCCAGCAGTACCCCGGGACAGGGGTTTGATAGCAATCAGCCCCAGCATTTT. Combining the CDR3 with reference TRBV2 and TRBJ1-5 gives the whole variable domain EPEVTQTPSHQVTQMGQEVILRCVPISNHLYFYWYRQILGQKVEFLVSFYNNEISEKSEIFDDQFSVERPDGSNFTLKIRSTKLEDSAMYFCASSTPGQGFDSNQPQHFGDGTRLSIL.

Comments on this clone: The same CDR3 arises from other DNA sequences in this sample as well. The chain couples TRBV5-1 to TRBJ1-6; 8 nucleotides agree with TRBD1. Trimming took 2 bases from V and 9 from J; bases not matched to a gene: 4. The germline gives CDR1 SGHRS, CDR2 YFSETQ. There are 14 residues in the CDR3. CDR3 in DNA: TGCGCCAGCAGCTTAGACAGGGGCGGTTCACCCCTCCACTTT. Translating gives CASSLDRGGSPLHF.